The present entry profiles one T cell receptor (beta chain) with its context. This sample was included in a study of blood T cell repertoires in COVID-19. The ends were cut back, 0 bases at V and 1 base at J, with 5 bases in the middle. Germline CDR1 is SGHAT and CDR2 is FQNNGV. CDR3 size: 14 residues. Profiled with immunoSEQ multiplex PCR; TCRdb holds only in-frame clones, not every one. The table includes 150,000 to 200,000 clones, 70% to 90% detected once. The source material was peripheral blood. This clonotype was sampled from a man between 60 and 70 years old with acute or convalescent COVID-19. The V call is TRBV11-2, the J call TRBJ2-3; D remains unclear. CDR3 residues: CASSLDQGTDTQYF. CDR3 DNA: TGTGCCAGCAGCTTAGATCAGGGCACAGATACGCAGTATTTT.